This T cell receptor (beta chain) was obtained from a study of T cells in Graves' hyperthyroidism and ophthalmopathy. Study at large: Peripheral blood was obtained at initial diagnosis, preceding any treatment.

Participants, patients aged 18 to 65, had newly diagnosed hyperthyroidism with a duration under 2 months. A patient was excluded if there was uncontrolled infection, other autoimmune disease, pregnancy or lactation. From under 12 ml of fresh peripheral blood, PBMCs were isolated. Amplified TCR beta CDR3 regions derived from RNA transcripts. First-round RT-PCR with HTBI primers amplified the TCR CDR3 region. MiXCR, run by TCRdb on the multiplex PCR reads, gives a single entry per CDR3 protein. Here the sample spans hundreds of thousands of distinct CDR3 sequences, about 15% being singletons. The sequence was collected from a middle-aged woman with Graves' hyperthyroidism. Sequenced sample: blood.

CDR3 nucleotides: TGTGCCAGCAGCCCCTCTGGGAATTACGAGCAGTACTTC. Protein: CASSPSGNYEQYF. V gene TRBV7-6 combines with J gene TRBJ2-7; no definite D call. This CDR3 contains 13 residues. The V gene lost 5 bases and the J gene lost 4 bases, with 12 bases spanning the gap. The germline V gene encodes CDR1 SGHVS and CDR2 FNYEAQ.